Listed here are 18 T cell receptor beta chains from one sample, sequenced in a study of OX40 agonist ivuxolimab in advanced cancers. Some clones are missing from TCRdb's copy, which holds only in-frame ones; the method was immunoSEQ multiplex PCR. The sample has approximately 54,000 clones, around 93% seen once. Material: CD4+ or CD8+ T cells sorted from blood, obtained in a trial of the OX40 agonist ivuxolimab. Source of these receptors: an adult with an advanced solid tumor such as melanoma, head and neck, liver or kidney cancer.

The chain is built from TRBV7-9 and TRBJ1-5; no clear D. CDR1 and CDR2 from the germline V gene are SEHNR and FQNEAQ (reference sequence). V lost 0 bases to trimming and J lost 7 bases, with 4 bases between them. The CDR3 loop spans 12 amino acids. The CDR3 reads CASSLALQPQHF. In nucleotides, the CDR3 is TGTGCCAGCAGCTTAGCTCTGCAGCCCCAGCATTTT.

This rearrangement joins TRBV28 to TRBJ2-1; maybe TRBD1 (5 bases). V gave up 2 bases and J gave up 0 bases, with 11 bases separating them. CDR1 is MDHEN and CDR2 is SYDVKM in the germline V gene. There are 16 residues in the CDR3. Here the CDR3 reads CASSLADRASYNEQFF. CDR3 DNA sequence: TGTGCCAGCAGTTTAGCCGACAGAGCCTCCTACAATGAGCAGTTCTTC.

This chain joins TRBV2 and TRBJ1-1; TRBD1 might be the D (5 bases). Trimming removed 3 bases at V and 1 base at J, with 6 bases between. CDR3 length: 13 residues. Germline V gene data show CDR1 as SNHLY and CDR2 as FYNNEI. CDR3 in amino acids: CASSDGGNTEAFF. Written as DNA, the CDR3 is TGTGCCAGCAGTGATGGGGGGAACACTGAAGCTTTCTTT. The entire variable domain, with the rest obtained from reference TRBV2 and TRBJ1-1, is as follows: EPEVTQTPSHQVTQMGQEVILRCVPISNHLYFYWYRQILGQKVEFLVSFYNNEISEKSEIFDDQFSVERPDGSNFTLKIRSTKLEDSAMYFCASSDGGNTEAFFGQGTRLTVV.

The chain carries TRBV2 and TRBJ2-7; no definite D call. The CDR3 runs 14 residues. CDR1 and CDR2 from the germline V gene are SNHLY and FYNNEI. V was cut by 3 bases and J by 5 bases, with 14 bases left in between. CDR3 residues: CASSEFKTSHEQYF. CDR3 nucleotide sequence: TGTGCCAGCAGTGAGTTTAAGACTTCCCACGAGCAGTACTTC.

This clone has only one observation. V gene TRBV11-3 combines with J gene TRBJ1-2; D call uncertain. The V end lost 5 bases, the J end lost 8 bases, and 18 bases lay between the germline ends. The CDR3 is 14 residues long. Germline CDR1 SGHNT, CDR2 YENEEA. DNA for the CDR3: TGTGCCAGCAGCCTTCCTGACACGCGAGAAGGCTACACCTTC. It codes for CASSLPDTREGYTF.

The gene calls are TRBV7-3 and TRBJ1-2, with D perhaps TRBD1 (6 bases). Germline V gives CDR1 SGHTA, CDR2 FQGTGA. The CDR3 is 15 residues long. V shed 5 bases and J shed 8 bases, with 21 bases lying between them. The CDR3 DNA reads TGTGCCAGCAGCCACCCAGGGGAGGAGGTCGTCGGCTACACCTTC. It translates to CASSHPGEEVVGYTF.

The chain uses TRBV4-3 and TRBJ2-7, with D possibly TRBD1 on 6 matching bases. Germline V gene data show CDR1 as LGHNA and CDR2 as YSLEER. The CDR3 is made up of 17 amino acids. With 0 bases removed from V and 2 bases from J, the gap between germline ends came to 17 bases. In nucleotides, the CDR3 is TGCGCCAGCAGCCAAGAATCCTCCCCCCGGACAGCCTACGAGCAGTACTTC. It encodes CASSQESSPRTAYEQYF.

The chain combines TRBV30 with TRBJ1-5; D unresolved. CDR1 is GTSNPN and CDR2 is SVGIG in the germline V gene (reference sequence). The CDR3 is 13 residues long. Trimming left V 1 base short and J 1 base short, with 5 bases between. The CDR3 spells CAWSDTSNQPQHF. In DNA, the CDR3 is TGTGCCTGGAGTGACACCAGCAATCAGCCCCAGCATTTT.

V and J are TRBV29-1 and TRBJ1-3; 8 bases line up with TRBD1. The CDR3 consists of 16 residues. Germline CDR1 reads SQVTM; CDR2 reads ANQGSEA. V trimming: 2 bases; J trimming: 0 bases; junction bases outside the gene matches: 6. Here the CDR3 DNA reads TGCAGCGTTGAAACAGGGGGATGGGGCTCTGGAAACACCATATATTTT. Encoded protein: CSVETGGWGSGNTIYF. Together with reference TRBV29-1 and TRBJ1-3, the CDR3 gives the full variable domain: SAVISQKPSRDICQRGTSLTIQCQVDSQVTMMFWYRQQPGQSLTLIATANQGSEATYESGFVIDKFPISRPNLTFSTLTVSNMSPEDSSIYLCSVETGGWGSGNTIYFGEGSWLTVV.

The rearrangement uses TRBV10-3 and TRBJ2-7; 10 positions match TRBD2. From germline, CDR1 is ENHRY and CDR2 SYGVKD. This CDR3 contains 14 residues. V dropped 10 bases and J dropped 3; count of bases not matched to a gene: 9. This CDR3 reads CATTSGEFNYEQYF. For the CDR3, the DNA is TGTGCCACCACTAGCGGGGAGTTCAACTACGAGCAGTACTTC.

This clone came up once. This sequence joins TRBV5-4 and TRBJ2-5; D not certain. V was clipped by 1 base and J by 1 base, with 5 bases between them. The CDR3 runs to 13 residues. Germline lookup yields CDR1 SGHNT and CDR2 YYREEE (reference sequence). Here the CDR3 DNA reads TGTGCCAGCAGCTTGATGGGCCAAGAGACCCAGTACTTC. It codes for CASSLMGQETQYF. Full variable domain (remainder filled in from reference TRBV5-4 and TRBJ2-5): ETGVTQSPTHLIKTRGQQVTLRCSSQSGHNTVSWYQQALGQGPQFIFQYYREEENGRGNFPPRFSGLQFPNYSSELNVNALELDDSALYLCASSLMGQETQYFGPGTRLLVL.

The chain recombines TRBV5-3 with TRBJ2-3, with 7 positions matching TRBD1. TRBV5-3 is placed among ORFs of uncertain function. The CDR3 runs to 15 residues. With 8 bases clipped from V and 2 bases from J, the junction kept 11 bases outside the gene matches. The CDR3 here is CARRDRDSNTDTQYF. The DNA for the CDR3 is TGTGCCAGGCGAGATCGGGACAGTAACACAGATACGCAGTATTTT.

The count of this clone is one. The genes are TRBV4-3 and TRBJ1-4; possible D gene TRBD1, 5 bases. The V end was cut by 5 bases, the J end by 5 bases, with 12 bases between. The CDR3 has 14 residues. The germline V gene encodes CDR1 LGHNA and CDR2 YSLEER. CDR3 DNA: TGCGCCAGCAGCGGGGGGATTAGGAATGAAAAACTGTTTTTT. Its protein product is CASSGGIRNEKLFF.

The V call is TRBV7-2, the J call TRBJ2-7, with 10 bases that match TRBD2. The CDR3 is made up of 15 amino acids. Germline V gene lookup returns CDR1 SGHTA and CDR2 FQGNSA. The V and J ends lost 2 bases and 5 bases, in that order; junction bases with no gene match: 6. DNA for the CDR3: TGTGCCAGCAGCTTACTAGCGGGAGCCTTTAACGAGCAGTACTTC. The encoded protein is CASSLLAGAFNEQYF. Full variable domain (remainder filled in from reference TRBV7-2 and TRBJ2-7): GAGVSQSPSNKVTEKGKDVELRCDPISGHTALYWYRQSLGQGLEFLIYFQGNSAPDKSGLPSDRFSAERTGGSVSTLTIQRTQQEDSAVYLCASSLLAGAFNEQYFGPGTRLTVT.

J is TRBJ1-3 and V is TRBV7-9, with TRBD1 matching 8 bases. The CDR3 consists of 17 residues. Per the germline V gene, CDR1 is SEHNR and CDR2 is FQNEAQ (reference sequence). The junction had 8 bases not matched to a gene; V was cut back by 4 bases and J by 0 bases. CDR3 DNA sequence: TGTGCCAGCAGCTCAACAACAGGGGGTCACTCTGGAAACACCATATATTTT. The encoded protein is CASSSTTGGHSGNTIYF.

The chain joins TRBV4-3 to TRBJ1-2; D is ambiguous. V was pared by 4 bases and J by 2 bases, with 14 bases between. The CDR3 sequence is 15 residues long. Germline V gene lookup returns CDR1 LGHNA and CDR2 YSLEER. CDR3 sequence reads: CASSPTTSSNYGYTF. The CDR3, as DNA: TGCGCCAGCAGCCCTACGACTTCCTCAAACTATGGCTACACCTTC.

Here the CDR3 reads CASSEMTSGASDTQYF. CDR3 nucleotides: TGTGCCAGCAGCGAGATGACTAGCGGGGCTTCAGATACGCAGTATTTT. This sequence joins TRBV9 and TRBJ2-3; TRBD2 matches at 11 bases. Germline V gene data show CDR1 as SGDLS and CDR2 as YYNGEE. Trimming took 3 bases from V and 4 from J; bases not matched to a gene: 7. The CDR3 totals 16 residues.

The V call is TRBV6-5, the J call TRBJ2-3; D is possibly TRBD1 or TRBD2 (5 bases each). The CDR3 extends over 14 amino acids. Germline V gene lookup returns CDR1 MNHEY and CDR2 SVGAGI. V lost 2 bases to trimming and J lost 0 bases, with 6 bases between them. In DNA form, the CDR3 reads TGTGCCAGCAGTTACGGGGACAGCACAGATACGCAGTATTTT. It encodes CASSYGDSTDTQYF.